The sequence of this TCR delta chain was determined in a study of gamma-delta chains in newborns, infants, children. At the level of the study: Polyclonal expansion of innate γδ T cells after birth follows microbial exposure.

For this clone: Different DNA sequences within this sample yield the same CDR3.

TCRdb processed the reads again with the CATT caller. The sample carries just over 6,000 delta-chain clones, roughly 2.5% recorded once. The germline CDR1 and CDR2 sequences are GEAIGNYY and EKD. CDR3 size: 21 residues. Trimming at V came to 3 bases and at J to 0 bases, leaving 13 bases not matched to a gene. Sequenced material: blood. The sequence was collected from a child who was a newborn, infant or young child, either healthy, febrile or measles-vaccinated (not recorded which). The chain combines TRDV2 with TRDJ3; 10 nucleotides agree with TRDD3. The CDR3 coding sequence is TGTGCCTGTGACTCCGTACTGGGGGATTGGACTGGCTCCTGGGACACCCGACAGATGTTTTTC. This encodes CACDSVLGDWTGSWDTRQMFF.